These T cell receptor beta chains were read from a single sample in a study of blood T cell repertoires in COVID-19. Produced via immunoSEQ multiplex PCR; TCRdb's table is partial and in-frame only. The sample has approximately 500,000 clones, around 90% seen once. The sample taken for sequencing was peripheral blood. The receptors were sampled from a woman between 45 and 60 years old with COVID-19, enrolled during active disease. Both conserved end residues are part of each CDR3. D genes are given only for firm matches. Only some rows state a clone size, as once, few, many or a class for expanded clones.

-,TRBV7-3,-,TRBJ2-1,CASSLRDTAYNEQFF,TGTGCCAGCAGCTTACGGGACACCGCCTACAATGAGCAGTTCTTC
-,TRBV5-5,-,TRBJ2-6,CASGFSYKSGANVLTF,TGTGCCTCAGGGTTCTCCTATAAGTCTGGGGCCAACGTCCTGACTTTC
-,TRBV6-1,TRBD1,TRBJ1-2,CASSELRGQSPYGYTF,TGTGCCAGCAGTGAACTCAGGGGGCAATCCCCCTATGGCTACACCTTC
-,TRBV19,-,TRBJ1-5,CASSIGEESNQPQHF,TGTGCCAGTAGTATCGGAGAGGAGAGCAATCAGCCCCAGCATTTT
-,TRBV10-2,-,TRBJ2-1,CASTRGNEQFF,TGCGCCAGCACTCGGGGGAATGAGCAGTTCTTC
-,TRBV24-1,TRBD1,TRBJ2-7,CATSDPTGTGTIYEQYF,TGTGCCACCAGTGATCCGACCGGGACAGGGACCATCTACGAGCAGTACTTC
-,TRBV5-4,-,TRBJ2-3,CASSLSTDTQYF,TGTGCCAGCAGCTTGTCGACAGATACGCAGTATTTT
-,TRBV5-8,-,TRBJ2-5,CASSQFVGASGTQYF,TGTGCCAGCAGCCAATTTGTGGGGGCCTCGGGGACCCAGTACTTC
-,TRBV18,-,TRBJ1-1,CASSPSAGRTEAFF,TGTGCCAGCTCACCCAGCGCGGGGCGCACTGAAGCTTTCTTT
-,TRBV7-2,-,TRBJ1-4,CASLFRRGGLEKLFF,TGTGCCAGTCTATTCCGTCGGGGGGGACTCGAAAAACTGTTTTTT
-,TRBV6-1,-,TRBJ1-6,CASRSIQDNSPLHF,TGTGCCAGCAGGAGTATACAGGATAATTCACCCCTCCACTTT
-,TRBV9,-,TRBJ1-3,CASSTRSYSGNTIYF,TGTGCCAGCAGCACCCGGAGTTACTCTGGAAACACCATATATTTT
-,TRBV2,-,TRBJ1-4,CASEGFGEKLFF,TGTGCCAGCGAGGGTTTCGGTGAAAAACTGTTTTTT
-,TRBV7-2,-,TRBJ2-5,CASSFTYQETQYF,TGTGCCAGCAGCTTCACATACCAAGAGACCCAGTACTTC
-,TRBV19,TRBD1,TRBJ1-5,CASNLGQGRDQPQHF,TGTGCCAGTAACTTGGGACAGGGGCGAGATCAGCCCCAGCATTTT
-,TRBV3-1/TRBV3-2,-,TRBJ2-1,CASSPRAASYNEQFF,TGTGCCAGCAGCCCTCGAGCGGCCTCCTACAATGAGCAGTTCTTC
once,TRBV6-5,TRBD1,TRBJ1-5,CASSYSKGASNQPQHF,TGTGCCAGCAGTTACTCGAAGGGGGCTAGCAATCAGCCCCAGCATTTT
-,TRBV10-3,-,TRBJ2-3,CATAGPSSADTQYF,TGTGCCACTGCGGGCCCTTCTTCGGCAGATACGCAGTATTTT
-,TRBV9,TRBD1,TRBJ1-5,CASSVAYDRADQPQHF,TGTGCCAGCAGCGTAGCCTACGACAGGGCCGATCAGCCCCAGCATTTT
few,TRBV5-1,TRBD1,TRBJ2-7,CASSDAEDRDYEQYF,TGCGCCAGCAGTGATGCCGAGGACAGGGACTACGAGCAGTACTTC
few,TRBV7-2,-,TRBJ2-2,CASSLLPGTGELFF,TGTGCCAGCAGCTTATTGCCAGGGACCGGGGAGCTGTTTTTT
-,TRBV5-1,-,TRBJ2-2,CASSYTYGGTGELFF,TGCGCCAGCAGCTACACCTATGGGGGGACCGGGGAGCTGTTTTTT
-,TRBV2,-,TRBJ1-1,CASTLMNTEAFF,TGTGCCAGTACTCTCATGAACACTGAAGCTTTCTTT
-,TRBV3-1/TRBV3-2,TRBD1,TRBJ1-3,CASSPGTAGNTIYF,TGTGCCAGCAGCCCCGGGACAGCTGGAAACACCATATATTTT
-,TRBV7-8,-,TRBJ1-1,CASSLEQGLTEAFF,TGTGCCAGCAGCTTAGAGCAGGGCCTGACTGAAGCTTTCTTT
-,TRBV28,-,TRBJ2-7,CASSPTRRGNEQYF,TGTGCCAGCAGTCCAACCCGCAGGGGCAACGAGCAGTACTTC
-,TRBV5-1,TRBD1,TRBJ1-2,CASSPWTGTTVSYTF,TGCGCCAGCAGCCCCTGGACAGGGACCACCGTCAGCTACACCTTC
many,TRBV19,-,TRBJ1-2,CASKEADWDYGYTF,TGTGCCAGTAAGGAGGCAGACTGGGACTATGGCTACACCTTC
-,TRBV12-3/TRBV12-4,-,TRBJ1-2,CASSLRDTYGYTF,TGTGCCAGCAGTCTCCGGGACACTTATGGCTACACCTTC
-,TRBV11-1,TRBD1,TRBJ2-7,CASGLDRDYEQYF,TGTGCCAGCGGCCTGGACAGGGACTACGAGCAGTACTTC
-,TRBV27,TRBD1,TRBJ2-5,CASSYRGRETQYF,TGTGCCAGCAGTTACAGGGGACGGGAGACCCAGTACTTC
-,TRBV18,TRBD1,TRBJ2-7,CASSPGQGREQYF,TGTGCCAGCTCACCTGGACAGGGACGCGAGCAGTACTTC
-,TRBV7-8,-,TRBJ2-5,CASSPLSVSGLGETQYF,TGTGCCAGCAGCCCCCTTTCGGTATCAGGGCTTGGGGAGACCCAGTACTTC
few,TRBV7-9,-,TRBJ1-4,CASSQGQGWEKLFF,TGTGCCAGCAGCCAGGGGCAGGGTTGGGAAAAACTGTTTTTT
once,TRBV29-1,-,TRBJ2-2,CSVAGIVNTGELFF,TGCAGCGTCGCCGGGATCGTGAACACCGGGGAGCTGTTTTTT
-,TRBV4-1,-,TRBJ1-2,CASSHRAPVSNYGYTF,TGCGCCAGCAGCCACCGAGCGCCAGTTTCTAACTATGGCTACACCTTC
-,TRBV12-5,-,TRBJ2-1,CASGWGRGSYNEQFF,TGTGCTAGTGGTTGGGGCAGGGGCTCCTACAATGAGCAGTTCTTC